A selection of T cell receptor beta chains follows, all from one sample in a study of identical twins. TCRdb independently ran MiXCR on the 5' RACE reads; one entry per CDR3 protein. The sample contains around 250,000 distinct CDR3 sequences, 5.5% to 7.5% of which appear only once. These data were also filed under a second study, of T cells expressing NK-cell markers.

Sequencing was carried out using CD8+ T cells sorted from blood. These receptors all stem from a young woman in good health. The CDR3 runs from the conserved cysteine through the conserved F or W. A D gene is named only where the DNA matches it firmly. The listing skips clone size in some rows; elsewhere it reads once, few, many or a size class.

V gene: TRBV25-1
D gene: NA
clone size: few
J gene: TRBJ2-7
CDR3 DNA: TGTGCCAGCAGTGAGGCAGGGCCCATCTACGAGCAGTACTTC
CDR3 protein: CASSEAGPIYEQYF

V gene: TRBV20-1
D gene: TRBD1
clone size: NA
J gene: TRBJ1-2
CDR3 DNA: TGCAGTGCTAGAGGCGGGAAGACAGGGCCCCTTACTTTCTATGGCTACACCTTC
CDR3 protein: CSARGGKTGPLTFYGYTF

V gene: TRBV12-3/TRBV12-4
D gene: NA
clone size: many
J gene: TRBJ2-7
CDR3 DNA: TGTGCCAGCAGTCCCGGTGGTAACGAGCAGTACTTC
CDR3 protein: CASSPGGNEQYF

V gene: TRBV20-1
D gene: TRBD1
clone size: NA
J gene: TRBJ1-1
CDR3 DNA: TGCAGTGCTAGAGAGGCCGGACAGGGCACTGAAGCTTTCTTT
CDR3 protein: CSAREAGQGTEAFF

V gene: TRBV15
D gene: TRBD2
clone size: NA
J gene: TRBJ2-1
CDR3 DNA: TGTGCCACCAGCAGAGGACTAGCGGGAGTATCCTACAATGAGCAGTTCTTC
CDR3 protein: CATSRGLAGVSYNEQFF

V gene: TRBV10-3
D gene: TRBD1
clone size: many
J gene: TRBJ2-7
CDR3 DNA: TGTGCCATCAGTGAGTCGGGGGACAGGGACCACGAGCAGTACTTC
CDR3 protein: CAISESGDRDHEQYF

V gene: TRBV29-1
D gene: TRBD1
clone size: few
J gene: TRBJ1-2
CDR3 DNA: TGCAGCGAATATGGACAGGGGAGCAATGGCTACACCTTC
CDR3 protein: CSEYGQGSNGYTF

V gene: TRBV6-5
D gene: NA
clone size: many
J gene: TRBJ2-7
CDR3 DNA: TGTGCCAGCGGCCATTCGTACGAGCAGTACTTC
CDR3 protein: CASGHSYEQYF

V gene: TRBV25-1
D gene: NA
clone size: few
J gene: TRBJ2-1
CDR3 DNA: TGTGCCAGCAGTGAATTGGACACCGTCACGTGTGAGCAGTTCTTC
CDR3 protein: CASSELDTVTCEQFF

V gene: TRBV6-2/TRBV6-3
D gene: NA
clone size: NA
J gene: TRBJ1-1
CDR3 DNA: TGTGCCAGCGGGATATGGGGCTTTGAAGCTTTCTTT
CDR3 protein: CASGIWGFEAFF